This TCR beta chain appears in the sequencing data of a study of kidney transplant recipient with SARS-CoV-2 infection (dated by TCRdb to the early 2020s). Reads for this sample came from an Illumina MiSeq. Profiling of the peripheral T cell repertoire targeted human TCRbeta genes. The authors' pipeline ran thus. Beta-binomial modelling was applied to test for differential clonotype abundance so that variability over time was accounted for. Expanded clonotypes were screened against the ImmuneCODE reference database of SARS-CoV-2-associated TCRs and mapped to viral genome regions. Additional analyses of the repertoire looked at TRBV gene usage, CDR3 length, CDR3 amino acid overlap between time points, clonotype abundance distributions and Jaccard similarity. The public reads were quality trimmed at Q25 with fastp and then assembled into clones with MiXCR by TCRdb, keeping productive beta chains. Each entry is one CDR3 protein sequence, shown with its most common DNA and genes. V and J calls and clone size were set by TCRdb, not the authors. In this sample the table shows under 250,000 distinct CDR3 sequences, about 30% of which occur a single time. 7% to 8% of the sample is taken by the ten largest.

The time point label for this specimen denotes: pre-pandemic baseline sample and day 111 after first positive SARS-CoV-2 test. CDR1 and CDR2 were assigned from the germline V gene (reference sequence) as LGHDT and YNNKEL. The CDR3 contains 17 residues when both ends are counted. Left in the record is the CDR3 DNA by itself, 51 bases read in frame from the first base. The germline ends are 22 bases apart after V is trimmed by 4 bases and J by 4 bases. Comments on this clonotype: Its target antigen remains unknown. Here the CDR3 omits its conserved ending phenylalanine or tryptophan, so a read error is the likely source.

In this chain, TRBV3-1 is recombined with TRBJ1-2; no confident D gene assignment can be made. Sequences were derived from a blood sample, sampled at baseline and between days 110 and 120 from a kidney transplant recipient. This clonotype originated in a male patient in his thirties who had COVID-19 and was a kidney transplant recipient. After a transplant, some of the T cells may come from the graft donor. The bases read TGTGCCAGCAGCCCTCAATGCACCCTTCGAAAGACCTATGGCTACACCTTA. The resulting protein is CASSPQCTLRKTYGYTL.